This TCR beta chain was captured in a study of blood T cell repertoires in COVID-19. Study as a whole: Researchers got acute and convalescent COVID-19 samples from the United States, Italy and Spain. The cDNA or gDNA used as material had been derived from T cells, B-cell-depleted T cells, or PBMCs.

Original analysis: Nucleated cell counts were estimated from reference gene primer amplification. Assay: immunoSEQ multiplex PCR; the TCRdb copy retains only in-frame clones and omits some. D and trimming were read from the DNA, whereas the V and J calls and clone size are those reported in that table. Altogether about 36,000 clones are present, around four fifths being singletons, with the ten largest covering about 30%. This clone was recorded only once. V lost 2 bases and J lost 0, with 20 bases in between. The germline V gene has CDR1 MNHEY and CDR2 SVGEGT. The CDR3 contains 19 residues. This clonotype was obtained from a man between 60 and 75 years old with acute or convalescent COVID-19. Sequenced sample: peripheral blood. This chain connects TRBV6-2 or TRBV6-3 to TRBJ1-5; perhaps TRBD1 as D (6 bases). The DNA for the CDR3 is TGTGCCAGCAGTTACCCCCCCGGGCAGGGGCTTAGTAGCAATCAGCCCCAGCATTTT. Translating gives CASSYPPGQGLSSNQPQHF.